This T cell receptor beta chain was sequenced during a study of CD8+ T cells in alopecia areata listed by TCRdb under 2018. With regard to the full study: Skin from C3H/HeJ donors with spontaneous alopecia (roughly 6-12 months old) was grafted onto female C3H/HeJ recipients that were roughly 7-10 weeks old. RNA was obtained with the PAXgene miRNA kit for fixed scalp, the miRNeasy kit for PBMCs, and the RNeasy kit for mouse skin. In both human patients and the C3H/HeJ mouse model, the study applied high-throughput TCRbeta sequencing to look at T cell clonal expansion in alopecia areata. Scalp clonality was compared among normal scalp (n=4), patchy alopecia areata scalp (n=8), and alopecia totalis/universalis scalp (n=8). TCRbeta CDR3 regions were amplified by immunoSEQ multiplex PCR using 35 Vbeta forward and 13 Jbeta reverse primers. Scalp tissue and sorted CD4+ and CD8+ peripheral blood T cells from patchy and totalis/universalis alopecia areata patients and from healthy controls were covered by human TCRbeta sequencing.

Pooled mouse cutaneous lymph node cells were stained for CD4, CD8alpha, NKG2D, NKG2ACE and other markers, then sorted on a BD Influx. The sample holds a few counts of this clone. The target of this receptor is not known. The receptor originates from a mouse, and its gene names and germline sequences are accordingly murine. The CDR3 end is not reached by the read, which stops 4 residues before it; the germline J gene fills it in. The protocol used for the library was the immunoSEQ multiplex PCR assay. RNA was extracted from all samples and reverse transcribed into cDNA, which served as template for TCR sequencing. SuperScript III was used for first-strand cDNA synthesis, primed with a 2:1 mix of oligo-dT and random hexamers. A synthetic immune receptor repertoire was used to gauge amplification bias, and whatever bias remained was removed computationally. Sequencing of the libraries was done on Illumina HiSeq with 60 bp reads that cover the CDR3, reading from J toward V. The study's own analysis went as follows. Raw reads were preprocessed for error removal, and CDR3 was defined according to IMGT conventions as running from the conserved cysteine to phenylalanine. Clonality was calculated as 1 minus Shannon entropy normalized by log2 of the number of productive unique TCRs. Whether scalp clones were CD4 or CD8 was inferred by matching scalp TCRbeta sequences against CD4 and CD8 repertoires sorted from blood. Drawn from immuneACCESS, this table holds only the in-frame rearrangements with V and J called that TCRdb kept. Clones are partly lost; checked studies trace under half to an unresolved V gene and leave the rest unexplained. The V and J calls and clone size were taken over from that table, and D and trimming were inferred from the DNA. This sample has about 270,000 clones in the table, none counted a single time. More than 0.95% of the sample belongs to the ten largest clones.

What the work shows at the level of the full study, not this receptor alone: Shared TCR sequences between patients were less evident than in mice, which may be partly attributable to HLA diversity in the patient population. Compared with normal scalp, lesional scalp, particularly in alopecia totalis/universalis, had higher clonality and more expanded CD8+ clones, which suggests antigenic drive. Unlike mouse skin, where gammadelta T cells dominate, normal human skin contains resident alphabeta T cells that get sequenced too, which complicates analysis of the scalp TCR repertoire.

The germline V gene gives CDR1 as NNHDY and CDR2 as SYVADS. The cysteine opens and the phenylalanine closes a CDR3 of 15 amino acids. Sequencing covers 33 bases of the CDR3, shown here with the frame starting at base 1. Relative to germline, V is missing 5 bases and J is missing 2 bases, with 3 bases of the junction outside any gene match. The sequencing input was CD4+ T cells sorted from a lymph node. This chain joins TRBV13-3 to TRBJ2-1; 11 central bases correspond to TRBD2. The TCR sequence derives from a C3H/HeJ mouse with alopecia areata. Mice in this strain carry MHC haplotype H2-k. The covered CDR3 bases are TGTGCCAGCAGCGCGACTGGGGGGGACTATGCT. This yields the protein CASSATGGDYA. The CDR3 reads in full as CASSATGGDYAEQFF.